Shown below are 21 T cell receptor beta chains from a single sample sequenced in a study of brain T cells in children with intractable seizures. Only in-frame clones appear in the TCRdb table, and some are missing; sequencing was by immunoSEQ multiplex PCR. The table includes just under 65,000 clones, approximately 95% detected once. This material consisted of peripheral blood, taken at surgery. Receptors were obtained from a boy in the first two years of life with focal cortical dysplasia and intractable seizures.

The rearrangement links TRBV29-1 to TRBJ1-1, with D perhaps matching TRBD1 (6 bases). The ends were cut back, 0 bases at V and 1 base at J, with 6 bases in the middle. The CDR3 consists of 13 residues. Germline assignment: CDR1 SQVTM and CDR2 ANQGSEA. CDR3 amino acids: CSVEETGNTEAFF. The CDR3 DNA reads TGCAGCGTTGAAGAGACAGGGAACACTGAAGCTTTCTTT.

The chain combines TRBV27 with TRBJ2-7; D uncertain. The V and J ends lost 3 bases and 3 bases respectively, with 9 bases between them. CDR3 length: 13 amino acids. The V gene's germline CDR1 is MNHEY and CDR2 SMNVEV (reference sequence). The CDR3 bases are TGTGCCAGCAGTTTGGGCGTCTACTACGAGCAGTACTTC. Translating it yields CASSLGVYYEQYF.

This clone occurred a few times. The V gene is TRBV7-9, the J gene TRBJ1-2; 7 nucleotides line up with TRBD1. The length of the CDR3 is 13 residues. With V trimmed by 5 bases and J by 6 bases, 6 bases remained unmatched. Germline CDR1 and CDR2: SEHNR and FQNEAQ (reference sequence). The CDR3 coding sequence is TGTGCCAGCAGCAGCGACAGGGTAAATGGCTACACCTTC. This sequence encodes CASSSDRVNGYTF.

This rearrangement joins TRBV7-2 to TRBJ2-5, with D perhaps matching TRBD2 (7 bases). The CDR3 is made up of 13 amino acids. Deletions cut 5 bases from V and 4 bases from J, with 11 bases between. Germline values: CDR1 SGHTA, CDR2 FQGNSA. The CDR3 nucleotides read TGTGCCAGCAGCCTGGGGGGGCCAGAGACCCAGTACTTC. Translated: CASSLGGPETQYF.

The J gene is TRBJ1-5, the V gene TRBV6-2 or TRBV6-3, with unresolved D. The CDR3 sequence is 15 residues long. V shed 7 bases and J shed 0 bases, with 13 bases lying between them. Germline loops: CDR1 MNHEY, CDR2 SVGEGT. The CDR3 DNA is TGTGCCAGCACCCCCGGGGAATATAGCAATCAGCCCCAGCATTTT. Translating gives CASTPGEYSNQPQHF.

This chain links TRBV7-2 with TRBJ1-6; D not resolved. V was clipped by 2 bases and J by 10 bases, with 12 bases between them. Germline V gene data show CDR1 as SGHTA and CDR2 as FQGNSA. The CDR3 contains 14 residues. The CDR3 DNA reads as TGTGCCAGCAGCTTACACCTACCTGGGTCACCCCTCCACTTT. Its translation is CASSLHLPGSPLHF.

V gene TRBV19 combines with J gene TRBJ2-4; 7 bases match TRBD2. This CDR3 spans 17 amino acids. Germline V CDR1 and CDR2: LNHDA, SQIVND (reference sequence). V shed 6 bases and J 0 bases; nucleotides not matched to a gene: 11. This CDR3 is CASSPLTGGAAKNIQYF. The CDR3 region has the DNA TGTGCCAGTAGCCCCTTAACGGGGGGTGCAGCCAAAAACATTCAGTACTTC.

The chain employs TRBV14 and TRBJ2-2; unclear D gene. CDR1 and CDR2 from the germline V gene are SGHDN and FVKESK. The CDR3 spans 14 residues. V shed 1 base and J shed 3 bases, with 6 bases lying between them. The CDR3 region has the DNA TGTGCCAGCAGCCAAGCCCCGCACACCGGGGAGCTGTTTTTT. It translates to CASSQAPHTGELFF.

This chain joins TRBV7-2 and TRBJ1-4, with 7 bases fitting TRBD1. In germline, CDR1 is SGHTA, CDR2 FQGNSA. With V trimmed by 5 bases and J by 5 bases, 5 bases remained unmatched. The CDR3 loop spans 14 amino acids. CDR3 region: CASSLDRANEKLFF. The CDR3 DNA follows: TGTGCCAGCAGCCTTGACAGGGCAAATGAAAAACTGTTTTTT.

V gene TRBV5-1 combines with J gene TRBJ2-1; 9 positions match TRBD2. V shed 0 bases, J shed 2 bases, and the junction held 0 bases outside the gene matches. The CDR3 is 15 residues long. Germline V gives CDR1 SGHRS, CDR2 YFSETQ. The chain's CDR3 is CASSLGLAAYNEQFF. CDR3 DNA: TGCGCCAGCAGCTTGGGACTAGCGGCCTACAATGAGCAGTTCTTC.

This sequence joins TRBV28 and TRBJ2-5, with D possibly TRBD1 on 5 matching bases. Germline CDR1 reads MDHEN; CDR2 reads SYDVKM. V dropped 6 bases and J dropped 3 bases, with 11 bases sitting between them. This CDR3 has 13 amino acids. The CDR3 nucleotides read TGTGCCAGCAGCGCAGGGTGGGAAGAGACCCAGTACTTC. This translates into CASSAGWEETQYF.

The chain recombines TRBV4-1 with TRBJ1-2; D remains ambiguous. This CDR3 region has 15 residues. Germline CDR1 reads MGHRA; CDR2 reads YSYEKL. Trimming took off 0 bases at V and 4 bases at J, with 12 bases between the two ends. CDR3 residues: CASSQEGYPTYGYTF. In DNA, the CDR3 is TGCGCCAGCAGCCAAGAAGGTTATCCTACCTATGGCTACACCTTC.

The genes are TRBV24-1 and TRBJ2-1; possibly TRBD1 for D (6 bases). Germline V lookup: CDR1 KGHDR, CDR2 SFDVKD. The CDR3 length is 15 residues. V lost 3 bases and J 7 bases, leaving 15 bases between the germline ends. The CDR3 sequence is CATSDPQGSGNEQFF. The DNA for the CDR3 is TGTGCCACCAGTGATCCACAGGGTTCTGGTAATGAGCAGTTCTTC.

This clone has just one count. The V call is TRBV10-3, the J call TRBJ2-6, with TRBD1 identical over 7 bases. After removal of 6 bases from V and 0 bases from J, the junction contained 2 bases not matched to a gene. Germline V CDR1 and CDR2: ENHRY, SYGVKD. The CDR3 runs to 15 residues. The CDR3 DNA reads as TGTGCCATCAGAGGGACAGCCTCTGGGGCCAACGTCCTGACTTTC. Its protein product is CAIRGTASGANVLTF.

The J gene is TRBJ2-5, the V gene TRBV6-5; possible D gene TRBD1, 5 bases. The CDR3 is 14 amino acids. Germline loops: CDR1 MNHEY, CDR2 SVGAGI. Between the trimmed V and J ends, which lost 6 bases and 0 bases, there was a span of 11 bases. Written as DNA, the CDR3 is TGTGCCAGCAGACCCGACAGAGACCAAGAGACCCAGTACTTC. It translates to CASRPDRDQETQYF.

The chain joins TRBV18 to TRBJ2-6; D remains ambiguous. The germline CDR1 and CDR2 sequences are KGHSH and LQKENI. V lost 4 bases, J lost 0 bases, and 10 bases lay in between. CDR3 size: 16 residues. The CDR3 DNA reads TGTGCCAGCTCACGGGCTACTAACTCTGGGGCCAACGTCCTGACTTTC. Translated, it gives CASSRATNSGANVLTF.

The rearrangement uses TRBV5-4 and TRBJ2-3; 9 nucleotides agree with TRBD2. Germline V gene sequence: CDR1 SGHNT, CDR2 YYREEE (reference sequence). Trimming took 3 bases from V and 6 from J; bases not matched to a gene: 8. CDR3 length equals 15 residues. The CDR3 DNA follows: TGTGCCAGCAGCTGGAGGGGCGGGGGGGCCGATACGCAGTATTTT. It translates to CASSWRGGGADTQYF. Combining the CDR3 with reference TRBV5-4 and TRBJ2-3 gives the whole variable domain ETGVTQSPTHLIKTRGQQVTLRCSSQSGHNTVSWYQQALGQGPQFIFQYYREEENGRGNFPPRFSGLQFPNYSSELNVNALELDDSALYLCASSWRGGGADTQYFGPGTRLTVL.

V and J are TRBV3-1 (or the pseudogene TRBV3-2) and TRBJ2-3; a possible D gene is TRBD1 (6 bases). V was shortened by 4 bases and J by 0 bases, with 14 bases between the two germline ends. The CDR3 runs 16 residues. CDR1 is LGHDT, CDR2 YNNKEL, per germline (reference sequence). Here the CDR3 DNA reads TGTGCCAGCAGCCTGTATGGGCAGGGGAGCACAGATACGCAGTATTTT. Residues: CASSLYGQGSTDTQYF.

This chain links TRBV7-2 with TRBJ1-2; no definite D call. Trimming shortened V by 1 base and J by 1 base, and 4 bases separated the two germline ends. CDR3 length: 13 residues. Per germline, CDR1 SGHTA and CDR2 FQGNSA. The CDR3 DNA sequence: TGTGCCAGCAGCTTAGGGAATAACTATGGCTACACCTTC. It yields the protein CASSLGNNYGYTF.

This clone was counted once. The gene calls are TRBV19 and TRBJ2-7; D is perhaps TRBD2 (7 bases). Trimming removed 5 bases from V and 3 bases from J, with 14 bases in between. The CDR3 consists of 14 residues. The germline gives CDR1 LNHDA, CDR2 SQIVND (reference sequence). For the CDR3, the DNA is TGTGCCAGTAGTCGGGCGGGGGCTAACTACGAGCAGTACTTC. It codes for CASSRAGANYEQYF.

The gene calls are TRBV11-2 and TRBJ2-2; 7 bases are shared with TRBD2. Germline trimming cut 2 bases from V and 1 base from J; bases unmatched to any gene: 4. The CDR3 runs 16 residues. CDR1 and CDR2 (germline): SGHAT, FQNNGV. For the CDR3, the DNA is TGTGCCAGCAGCTTAACGCTAGCGGTGAACACCGGGGAGCTGTTTTTT. Translating gives CASSLTLAVNTGELFF.